One sample yielded the 12 T cell receptor beta chains listed below, sequenced in a study of T cells in Graves' hyperthyroidism and ophthalmopathy. Authors of the study amplified TCR beta CDR3 regions from RNA transcripts. The HTBI primer set was used in a first-round RT-PCR of the TCR CDR3. MiXCR, applied by TCRdb to the multiplex PCR reads, yields one record per CDR3 protein. The repertoire consists of hundreds of thousands of distinct CDR3 sequences, with 15% to 18% occurring once and the leading ten covering over 7.5%. Sequenced sample: blood. These receptors were taken from a young woman with Graves' hyperthyroidism.

This clonotype was counted ten times or more. The chain combines TRBV7-3 with TRBJ2-5, with 7 bases aligning to TRBD2. After removal of 5 bases from V and 2 bases from J, the junction contained 8 bases not matched to a gene. The CDR3 contains 15 residues. Germline V gene data show CDR1 as SGHTA and CDR2 as FQGTGA. The CDR3 loop is CASSLNPGGQETQYF. The DNA of the CDR3 is TGTGCCAGCAGCCTAAACCCCGGGGGGCAAGAGACCCAGTACTTC.

There are many counts of this clonotype. The chain joins TRBV2 to TRBJ1-1; 7 bases map to TRBD1. The junction had 0 bases not matched to a gene; V was cut back by 6 bases and J by 8 bases. The CDR3 spans 10 residues. Germline V gene lookup returns CDR1 SNHLY and CDR2 FYNNEI. The CDR3 DNA sequence: TGTGCCAGCAGGGGACAGGAAGCTTTCTTT. Amino acids: CASRGQEAFF.

This clonotype was recorded at least ten times. J is TRBJ2-2 and V is TRBV18; D unclear. Germline V gene sequence: CDR1 KGHSH, CDR2 LQKENI. V lost 3 bases and J 2 bases, leaving 10 bases between the germline ends. The CDR3 extends over 15 amino acids. The CDR3 DNA reads as TGTGCCAGCTCACCCGGAGAAGGAAACACCGGGGAGCTGTTTTTT. Translating it yields CASSPGEGNTGELFF.

At least ten counts were recorded for this clonotype. The chain joins TRBV7-8 to TRBJ2-7; D possibly corresponds to TRBD1 (6 bases). From germline, CDR1 is SGHVS and CDR2 FQNEAQ. The V and J ends lost 2 bases and 5 bases respectively, with 10 bases between them. This CDR3 region has 13 residues. CDR3 DNA: TGTGCCAGCAGCTTACACAGGGTCCACGAGCAGTACTTC. Protein product: CASSLHRVHEQYF.

The sample holds many counts of this clonotype. This chain joins TRBV3-1 and TRBJ2-6; either TRBD1 or TRBD2 may supply D (5 bases each). The germline gives CDR1 LGHDT, CDR2 YNNKEL (reference sequence). The CDR3 length is 17 residues. Trimming left V 1 base short and J 4 bases short, with 14 bases between. The CDR3 nucleotides read TGTGCCAGCAGCCAAGCTAGCAGGGCGAGGGGGGCCAACGTCCTGACTTTC. This encodes CASSQASRARGANVLTF.

This clonotype was found a few times. A clone one base away is much larger, so this may be a read error. The V gene is TRBV6-2 or TRBV6-3, the J gene TRBJ2-1; no definite D call. Trimming removed 7 bases from V and 8 bases from J, with 18 bases in between. Germline CDR1 MNHEY, CDR2 SVGEGT. This CDR3 has 14 residues. The CDR3 loop reads CASNAALREDEQFF. In nucleotides, the CDR3 is TGTGCCAGCAATGCCGCCTTAAGAGAAGATGAGCAGTTCTTC.

The chain couples TRBV19 to TRBJ1-6; no reliable D call. The CDR3 extends over 18 amino acids. Germline V gives CDR1 LNHDA, CDR2 SQIVND (reference sequence). The ends were cut back, 4 bases at V and 0 bases at J, with 16 bases in the middle. The CDR3 DNA follows: TGTGCCAGTAGTACCCCACCGAGTGCGAGCTCCTATAATTCACCCCTCCACTTT. Residues: CASSTPPSASSYNSPLHF.

Ten or more counts support this clonotype. The chain employs TRBV10-3 and TRBJ2-2; possibly TRBD2 for D (6 bases). The CDR3 extends over 14 amino acids. V was shortened by 9 bases and J by 3 bases, with 14 bases between the two germline ends. Germline V gene lookup returns CDR1 ENHRY and CDR2 SYGVKD. CDR3 nucleotide sequence: TGTGCCATACGAGGACTATACGACACCGGGGAGCTGTTTTTT. Translating gives CAIRGLYDTGELFF.

V usage is TRBV29-1 and J usage is TRBJ1-4; TRBD1 aligns across 7 bases. Germline CDR1 and CDR2: SQVTM and ANQGSEA. The CDR3 is 12 amino acids. The V gene end was trimmed by 6 bases and the J gene end by 6 bases; junction bases not matched to a gene: 4. CDR3 bases: TGCAGCGTGACAGGGAGTTATGAAAAACTGTTTTTT. Its translation: CSVTGSYEKLFF.

This clonotype came up many times. The CDR3 region is CASSYKNTEAFF. For the CDR3, the DNA is TGTGCCAGCAGTTACAAGAACACTGAAGCTTTCTTT. The chain couples TRBV7-8 to TRBJ1-1; D remains ambiguous. Germline loops: CDR1 SGHVS, CDR2 FQNEAQ. Trimming took off 6 bases at V and 1 base at J, with 6 bases between the two ends. CDR3 length equals 12 residues.

This clonotype was counted at least ten times. CDR3 nucleotide sequence: TGTGCCAGCAGCCCTATGCAGGGACAAGAGACCCAGTACTTC. It is translated as CASSPMQGQETQYF. The V call is TRBV7-8, the J call TRBJ2-5; D perhaps matches TRBD1 (5 bases). This CDR3 is 14 amino acids long. Germline V CDR1 and CDR2: SGHVS, FQNEAQ. Trimming pared 5 bases from V and 2 bases from J, leaving 12 bases between.

As for this clonotype: A much more abundant neighbour one base away suggests this may be a read error. As the CDR3 is not closed by the conserved phenylalanine or tryptophan, this likely results from a read error. The genes are TRBV5-1 and TRBJ2-5, with 9 nucleotides matching TRBD1. From germline, CDR1 is SGHRS and CDR2 YFSETQ. J gave up 5 bases and V 4 bases, and 12 bases lay outside the gene matches. The CDR3 is made up of 16 amino acids. The CDR3 is CASSLELDRGGETQYY. The CDR3 DNA follows: TGCGCCAGCAGCCTTGAACTGGACAGGGGTGGGGAGACCCAGTACTAC.